This T cell receptor beta chain was retrieved from a study of blood T cells in healthy people across ages. Whole-study results and caveats: TCR beta diversity, measured per million T cells, fell in a roughly linear way with age.

Remarks on this clonotype: Its cognate antigen is unknown. An end of the junction does not agree with germline; a read error may underlie this.

Each donor gave roughly 9.8 milliliters of peripheral blood. CDR3 length: 16 amino acids. It was with a sample-barcoded 5' primer and a J-beta primer mix that a second PCR of about 7 to 12 cycles was run. Every cDNA molecule carried a tag from a template-switch adaptor bearing 12 random nucleotides. Sequencing of every sample gave 2.5 million or more CDR3-containing paired-end reads. From the 5' RACE reads, TCRdb called clonotypes with MiXCR, one entry per CDR3 protein. The sample holds some 1.7 million distinct CDR3 sequences, roughly 27% seen once. The chain is built from TRBV12-3 or TRBV12-4 and TRBJ2-3; TRBD2 agrees at 7 bases. What was sequenced was blood. This clonotype was sampled from a woman younger than 45 in good health. The CDR3 DNA follows: TGTGCCAGCAGTGATGGACTAGTCGCAAGCGCAGATGCGCAGTATTTT. Translating gives CASSDGLVASADAQYF.